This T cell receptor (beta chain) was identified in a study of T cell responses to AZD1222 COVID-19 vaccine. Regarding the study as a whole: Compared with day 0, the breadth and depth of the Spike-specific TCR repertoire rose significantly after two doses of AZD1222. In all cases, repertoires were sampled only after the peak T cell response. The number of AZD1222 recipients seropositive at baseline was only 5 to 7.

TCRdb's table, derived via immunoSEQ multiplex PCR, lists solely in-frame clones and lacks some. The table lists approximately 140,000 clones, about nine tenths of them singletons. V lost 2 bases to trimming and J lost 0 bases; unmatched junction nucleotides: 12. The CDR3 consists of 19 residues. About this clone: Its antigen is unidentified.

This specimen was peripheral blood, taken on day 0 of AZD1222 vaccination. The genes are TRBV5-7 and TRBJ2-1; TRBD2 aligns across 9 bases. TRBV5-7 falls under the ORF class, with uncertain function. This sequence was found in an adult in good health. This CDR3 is CASSLTGTSGLSSYNEQFF. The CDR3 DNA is TGTGCCAGCAGCTTAACGGGAACTAGCGGGCTCAGCTCCTACAATGAGCAGTTCTTC.